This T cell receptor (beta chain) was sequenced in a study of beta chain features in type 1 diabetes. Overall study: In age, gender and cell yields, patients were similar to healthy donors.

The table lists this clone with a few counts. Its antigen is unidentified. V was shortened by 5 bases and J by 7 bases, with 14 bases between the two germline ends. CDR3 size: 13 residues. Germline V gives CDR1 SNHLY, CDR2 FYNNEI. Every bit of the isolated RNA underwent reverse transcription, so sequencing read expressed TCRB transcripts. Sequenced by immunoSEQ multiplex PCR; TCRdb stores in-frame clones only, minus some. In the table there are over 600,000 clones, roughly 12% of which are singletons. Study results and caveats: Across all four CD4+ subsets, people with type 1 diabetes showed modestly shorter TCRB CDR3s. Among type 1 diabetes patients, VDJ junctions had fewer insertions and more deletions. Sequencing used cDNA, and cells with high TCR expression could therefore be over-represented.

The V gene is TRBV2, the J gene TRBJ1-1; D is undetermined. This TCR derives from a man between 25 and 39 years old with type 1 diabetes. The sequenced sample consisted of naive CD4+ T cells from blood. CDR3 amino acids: CASSLDPSLEAFF. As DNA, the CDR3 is TGTGCCAGCAGTTTGGACCCAAGCCTTGAAGCTTTCTTT.